Below are 25 T cell receptor beta chains sequenced from a single sample in a study of T cell changes during pregnancy in multiple sclerosis. Profiled with immunoSEQ multiplex PCR; TCRdb holds only in-frame clones, not every one. The data contain tens of thousands of clones, 93% of them seen just once; the ten biggest clones take up approximately 2.5%. The source was peripheral blood, collected in the second trimester of pregnancy. These receptors originate from a female donor with multiple sclerosis, enrolled in a pregnancy study.

A single count supports this clone. The rearrangement uses TRBV5-1 and TRBJ2-7, with TRBD2 identical over 10 bases. The CDR3 runs 15 residues. The V and J ends lost 1 base and 0 bases, in that order; junction bases with no gene match: 1. Per the germline V gene, CDR1 is SGHRS and CDR2 is YFSETQ. The CDR3 nucleotides are TGCGCCAGCAGCTTGTCTAGCGGGGGCTCCTACGAGCAGTACTTC. Its protein is CASSLSSGGSYEQYF.

This rearrangement joins TRBV6-5 to TRBJ1-2; a weak D match, TRBD1 (5 bases). Trimming took 0 bases from V and 6 from J, leaving 14 bases between them. From germline, CDR1 is MNHEY and CDR2 SVGAGI. The CDR3 is made up of 15 amino acids. CDR3: CASSYSPRGEDGYTF. CDR3 DNA sequence: TGTGCCAGCAGTTACTCCCCGCGGGGGGAAGATGGCTACACCTTC.

In this sample, this clone turned up once. In DNA form, the CDR3 reads TGCGCCAGCAGCCAAGGGGGACAGGGGGCTGGGACCCAGTACTTC. Protein product: CASSQGGQGAGTQYF. The chain has TRBV4-1 and TRBJ2-5; 12 nucleotides agree with TRBD1. The CDR3 runs 15 residues. From germline, CDR1 is MGHRA and CDR2 YSYEKL. Unmatched junction bases numbered 4, after V lost 1 base and J lost 7 bases.

The chain carries TRBV4-2 and TRBJ2-1; 7 nucleotides agree with TRBD1. V was clipped by 1 base and J by 4 bases; unmatched bases: 4. The CDR3 loop spans 15 amino acids. Germline CDR1 and CDR2: LGHNA and YNFKEQ. In DNA form, the CDR3 reads TGTGCCAGCAGCCAAGGTGACAGGGTTTACAATGAGCAGTTCTTC. This sequence encodes CASSQGDRVYNEQFF.

This chain links TRBV5-1 with TRBJ2-2, with D possibly TRBD2 on 6 matching bases. Germline values: CDR1 SGHRS, CDR2 YFSETQ. The germline V and J ends were trimmed by 4 bases and 6 bases, with 13 bases remaining between them. This CDR3 has 14 residues. The CDR3: CASSVGGEPGELFF. CDR3 DNA sequence: TGCGCCAGCAGCGTCGGAGGGGAGCCCGGGGAGCTGTTTTTT.

This clone was seen more than once but under ten times. This rearrangement joins TRBV5-1 to TRBJ2-3; tentative D call: TRBD2 (5 bases). The CDR3 covers 14 residues. V lost 1 base and J 6 bases, leaving 12 bases between the germline ends. Germline CDR1 and CDR2: SGHRS and YFSETQ. Written as DNA, the CDR3 is TGCGCCAGCAGCTTGTCCAGCGGTCTGGATACGCAGTATTTT. Protein sequence: CASSLSSGLDTQYF.

The chain carries TRBV19 and TRBJ1-2; TRBD1 matches 7 bases. CDR1 and CDR2 (germline): LNHDA, SQIVND (reference sequence). Trimming removed 0 bases from V and 8 bases from J; junction bases left unmatched: 12. This CDR3 has 16 amino acids. The CDR3 DNA reads as TGTGCCAGTAGTATAGAGCTCAGGGCTCAGGGGGTCGGCTACACCTTC. Encoded protein: CASSIELRAQGVGYTF.

This sequence joins TRBV5-1 and TRBJ2-5; a weak D match, TRBD2 (6 bases). Germline CDR1 and CDR2: SGHRS and YFSETQ. The CDR3 sequence is 14 residues long. V dropped 4 bases and J dropped 5 bases, with 15 bases sitting between them. DNA for the CDR3: TGCGCCAGCAGCCCGACTAGACTTGGGGAGACCCAGTACTTC. Translation: CASSPTRLGETQYF.

The chain is built from TRBV10-1 and TRBJ2-4; the match to TRBD1 covers 8 bases. This CDR3 comprises 18 residues. J lost 2 bases, V lost 7 bases, and 16 bases had no gene match. Germline V gene lookup returns CDR1 WNHNN and CDR2 SYGVQD (reference sequence). The CDR3, as DNA: TGCGCCAGCAATAAACCTACGGCAGGGGGCAAGTCCAAAAACATTCAGTACTTC. Protein product: CASNKPTAGGKSKNIQYF.

V gene TRBV2 combines with J gene TRBJ2-6; D is perhaps TRBD1 (5 bases). The CDR3 is 12 residues long. Per germline, CDR1 SNHLY and CDR2 FYNNEI. With 10 bases removed from V and 3 bases from J, the gap between germline ends came to 7 bases. The CDR3 loop is CAIQGGANVLTF. The CDR3 DNA reads TGTGCCATCCAGGGTGGGGCCAACGTCCTGACTTTC. The full variable domain, with the rest looked up from reference TRBV2 and TRBJ2-6, is EPEVTQTPSHQVTQMGQEVILRCVPISNHLYFYWYRQILGQKVEFLVSFYNNEISEKSEIFDDQFSVERPDGSNFTLKIRSTKLEDSAMYFCAIQGGANVLTFGAGSRLTVL.

J is TRBJ1-4 and V is TRBV13; D gene unclear. The CDR3 consists of 15 residues. Germline V gene lookup returns CDR1 PRHDT and CDR2 FYEKMQ (reference sequence). The V end lost 0 bases, the J end lost 5 bases, and 10 bases lay between the germline ends. CDR3: CASSLGVAGNEKLFF. The DNA of the CDR3 is TGTGCCAGCAGCTTAGGCGTGGCGGGGAATGAAAAACTGTTTTTT.

This chain links TRBV5-4 with TRBJ2-7; 9 bases line up with TRBD2. This CDR3 is 16 amino acids long. Per the germline V gene, CDR1 is SGHNT and CDR2 is YYREEE (reference sequence). V lost 0 bases and J lost 8; bases outside the gene matches: 12. DNA for the CDR3: TGTGCCAGCAGCTTGGCCAAGACTAGCGGAGGCCCCCAGCAGTACTTC. The encoded protein is CASSLAKTSGGPQQYF.

Remarks on this clone: Other DNA variants within this sample encode the same CDR3. The chain uses TRBV15 and TRBJ2-7, with D tentatively TRBD2 (5 bases). This CDR3 has 15 amino acids. The V gene lost 0 bases and the J gene lost 2 bases, with 11 bases spanning the gap. Germline CDR1 reads LNHNV; CDR2 reads YYDKDF (reference sequence). CDR3 in DNA: TGTGCCACCAGCAGAGACCCTGGGAGTACCTACGAGCAGTACTTC. It translates to CATSRDPGSTYEQYF.

The gene calls are TRBV11-3 and TRBJ2-7; TRBD2 matches at 7 bases. The V gene's germline CDR1 is SGHNT and CDR2 YENEEA. V lost 5 bases and J lost 6; bases outside the gene matches: 10. This CDR3 spans 14 amino acids. The CDR3 sequence is CASSQGAGLPEQYF. Here the CDR3 DNA reads TGTGCCAGCAGCCAAGGAGCGGGACTTCCCGAGCAGTACTTC.

The genes are TRBV27 and TRBJ2-7; maybe TRBD1 (6 bases). The V end was cut by 7 bases, the J end by 2 bases, with 15 bases between. The CDR3 is made up of 14 amino acids. The germline V gene encodes CDR1 MNHEY and CDR2 SMNVEV (reference sequence). The CDR3 DNA is TGTGCCAGCACTGGGGCGGACAGCACCTACGAGCAGTACTTC. It is translated as CASTGADSTYEQYF.

Remarks on this clone: The sample has other DNA sequences that encode this CDR3 too. The chain is built from TRBV19 and TRBJ2-5; D remains ambiguous. The CDR3 extends over 13 amino acids. Germline CDR1 LNHDA, CDR2 SQIVND (reference sequence). Trimming took 3 bases from V and 3 from J, leaving 8 bases between them. The CDR3 bases are TGTGCCAGTAGTATCGACGGAGAAGAGACCCAGTACTTC. It specifies CASSIDGEETQYF.

The V and J genes are TRBV6-1 and TRBJ2-3; 12 bases are shared with TRBD2. Germline trimming cut 2 bases from V and 4 bases from J; bases unmatched to any gene: 4. The CDR3 totals 16 residues. CDR1 and CDR2 (germline): MNHNS, SASEGT. This CDR3 reads CASSEYTSGRSDTQYF. The DNA for the CDR3 is TGTGCCAGCAGTGAATACACTAGCGGGAGGTCAGATACGCAGTATTTT.

The V call is TRBV7-3, the J call TRBJ2-1; 7 bases match TRBD1. After removal of 5 bases from V and 6 bases from J, the junction contained 1 base not matched to a gene. Germline CDR1 reads SGHTA; CDR2 reads FQGTGA. CDR3 length: 12 residues. This chain's CDR3 is CASSPGGNEQFF. CDR3 sequence (DNA): TGTGCCAGCAGCCCAGGGGGCAATGAGCAGTTCTTC.

The genes are TRBV5-1 and TRBJ1-1; D not certain. Germline CDR1 is SGHRS and CDR2 is YFSETQ. The CDR3 sequence is 14 residues long. V dropped 3 bases and J dropped 3 bases, with 12 bases sitting between them. This chain's CDR3 is CASSYFSEDTEAFF. DNA for the CDR3: TGCGCCAGCAGCTACTTTTCCGAAGACACTGAAGCTTTCTTT.

The chain combines TRBV2 with TRBJ2-3, with a possible D match to TRBD1 (6 bases). The CDR3 is 14 amino acids. CDR1 is SNHLY and CDR2 is FYNNEI in the germline V gene. Trimming removed 4 bases at V and 5 bases at J, with 13 bases between. This chain's CDR3 is CASSGYRVVDTQYF. CDR3 nucleotide sequence: TGTGCCAGCAGTGGCTACAGGGTTGTAGATACGCAGTATTTT.

The V and J genes are TRBV5-6 and TRBJ1-5; D ambiguous. CDR1 is SGHDT, CDR2 YYEEEE, per germline. Trimming removed 2 bases at V and 5 bases at J, with 11 bases between. The CDR3 has 14 amino acids. The CDR3 DNA follows: TGTGCCAGCAGCTTACAAGGGCGGGATCAGCCCCAGCATTTT. It translates to CASSLQGRDQPQHF.

This chain uses TRBV19 with TRBJ2-7; 8 nucleotides line up with TRBD1. The CDR3 consists of 15 residues. With V trimmed by 2 bases and J by 4 bases, 7 bases remained unmatched. Germline values: CDR1 LNHDA, CDR2 SQIVND (reference sequence). CDR3 protein: CASSIRGQASYEQYF. Written as DNA, the CDR3 is TGTGCCAGTAGTATAAGGGGACAGGCTTCATACGAGCAGTACTTC.

The chain uses TRBV7-9 and TRBJ2-1, with D unclear. The CDR3 is made up of 11 amino acids. V was trimmed by 5 bases and J by 7 bases, leaving 6 bases between them. In germline, CDR1 is SEHNR, CDR2 FQNEAQ (reference sequence). The CDR3: CASSPQNEQFF. DNA for the CDR3: TGTGCCAGCAGCCCCCAGAATGAGCAGTTCTTC.

This chain joins TRBV6-1 and TRBJ2-1, with TRBD2 matching 9 bases. The CDR3 length is 18 residues. Looked up from germline, CDR1 is MNHNS and CDR2 is SASEGT. V lost 2 bases to trimming and J lost 2 bases; unmatched junction nucleotides: 10. The DNA for the CDR3 is TGTGCCAGCAGTGAACTTGATTTTATAGCGGGGGCCTACAATGAGCAGTTCTTC. It is translated as CASSELDFIAGAYNEQFF.

This chain uses TRBV27 with TRBJ1-6; no firm D call. Trimming left V 6 bases short and J 1 base short, with 7 bases between. From germline, CDR1 is MNHEY and CDR2 SMNVEV (reference sequence). The CDR3 covers 14 residues. For the CDR3, the DNA is TGTGCCAGCAGGGGAGGATCCTATAATTCACCCCTCCACTTT. Amino acids: CASRGGSYNSPLHF.